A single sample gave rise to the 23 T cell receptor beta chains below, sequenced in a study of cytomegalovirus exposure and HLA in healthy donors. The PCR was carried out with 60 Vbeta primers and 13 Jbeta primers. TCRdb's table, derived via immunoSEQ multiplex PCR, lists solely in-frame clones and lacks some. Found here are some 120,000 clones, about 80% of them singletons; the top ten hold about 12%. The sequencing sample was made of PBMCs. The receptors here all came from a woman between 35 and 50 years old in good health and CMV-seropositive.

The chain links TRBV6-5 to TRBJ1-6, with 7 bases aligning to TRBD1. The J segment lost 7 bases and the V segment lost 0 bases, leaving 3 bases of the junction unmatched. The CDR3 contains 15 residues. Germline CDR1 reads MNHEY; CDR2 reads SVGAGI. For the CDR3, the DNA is TGTGCCAGCAGTTACTCGGCACAGGGGAATTCACCCCTCCACTTT. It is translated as CASSYSAQGNSPLHF.

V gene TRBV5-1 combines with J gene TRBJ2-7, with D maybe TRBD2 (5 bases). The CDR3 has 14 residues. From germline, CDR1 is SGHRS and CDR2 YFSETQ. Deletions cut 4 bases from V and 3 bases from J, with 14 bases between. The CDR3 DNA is TGCGCCAGCAGCAATGGACTGGGAAACTACGAGCAGTACTTC. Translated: CASSNGLGNYEQYF.

This chain's CDR3 is CASSQDRGRGYTF. CDR3 coding DNA: TGTGCCAGCAGCCAGGACAGGGGACGCGGCTACACCTTC. This chain links TRBV7-8 with TRBJ1-2; 9 bases fit TRBD1. CDR3 size: 13 residues. Germline values: CDR1 SGHVS, CDR2 FQNEAQ. The J segment lost 8 bases and the V segment lost 5 bases, leaving 6 bases of the junction unmatched.

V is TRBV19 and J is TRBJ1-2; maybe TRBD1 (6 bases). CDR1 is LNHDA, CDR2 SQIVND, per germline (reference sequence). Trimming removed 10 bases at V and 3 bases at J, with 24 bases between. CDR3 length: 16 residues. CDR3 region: CATLRGGRHPDYGYTF. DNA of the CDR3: TGTGCCACCCTTCGAGGGGGACGTCACCCCGACTATGGCTACACCTTC.

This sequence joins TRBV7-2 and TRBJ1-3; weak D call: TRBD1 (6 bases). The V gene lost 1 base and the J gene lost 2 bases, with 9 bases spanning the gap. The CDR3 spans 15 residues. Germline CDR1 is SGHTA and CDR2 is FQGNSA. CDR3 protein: CASSLGQAAGNTIYF. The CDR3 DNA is TGTGCCAGCAGCTTAGGACAGGCGGCTGGAAACACCATATATTTT. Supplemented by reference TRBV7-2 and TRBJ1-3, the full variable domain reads GAGVSQSPSNKVTEKGKDVELRCDPISGHTALYWYRQSLGQGLEFLIYFQGNSAPDKSGLPSDRFSAERTGGSVSTLTIQRTQQEDSAVYLCASSLGQAAGNTIYFGEGSWLTVV.

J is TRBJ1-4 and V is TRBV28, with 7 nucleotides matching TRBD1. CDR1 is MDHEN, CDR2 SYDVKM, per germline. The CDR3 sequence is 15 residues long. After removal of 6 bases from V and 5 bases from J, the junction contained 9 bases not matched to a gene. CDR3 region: CASRNYGTENEKLFF. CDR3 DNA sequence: TGTGCCAGCAGGAACTACGGGACAGAAAATGAAAAACTGTTTTTT.

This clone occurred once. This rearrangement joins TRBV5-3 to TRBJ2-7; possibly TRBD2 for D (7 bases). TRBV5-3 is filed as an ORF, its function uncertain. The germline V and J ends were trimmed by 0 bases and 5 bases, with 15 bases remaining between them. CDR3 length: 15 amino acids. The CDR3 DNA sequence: TGTGCCAGAAGCTTGGACAGGGAGGGCTCGGACGAGCAGTACTTC. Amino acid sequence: CARSLDREGSDEQYF.

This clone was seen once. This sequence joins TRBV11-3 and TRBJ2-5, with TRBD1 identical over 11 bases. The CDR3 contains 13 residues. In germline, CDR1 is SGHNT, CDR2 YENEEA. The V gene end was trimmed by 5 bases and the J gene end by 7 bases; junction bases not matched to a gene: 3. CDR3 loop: CASSVGTGGTQYF. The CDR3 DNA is TGTGCCAGCAGCGTCGGGACAGGGGGGACCCAGTACTTC.

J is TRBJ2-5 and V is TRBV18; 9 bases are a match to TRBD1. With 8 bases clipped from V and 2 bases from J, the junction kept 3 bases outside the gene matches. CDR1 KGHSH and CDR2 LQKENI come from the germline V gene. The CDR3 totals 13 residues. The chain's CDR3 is CASHRGQQETQYF. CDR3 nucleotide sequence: TGTGCCAGCCACAGGGGGCAACAAGAGACCCAGTACTTC.

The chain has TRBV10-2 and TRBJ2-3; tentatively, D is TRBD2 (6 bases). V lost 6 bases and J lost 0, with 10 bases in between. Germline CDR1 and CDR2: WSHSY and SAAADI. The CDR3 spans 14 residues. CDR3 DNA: TGCGCCAGCAGCCTCGGGACTAGCACAGATACGCAGTATTTT. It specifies CASSLGTSTDTQYF.

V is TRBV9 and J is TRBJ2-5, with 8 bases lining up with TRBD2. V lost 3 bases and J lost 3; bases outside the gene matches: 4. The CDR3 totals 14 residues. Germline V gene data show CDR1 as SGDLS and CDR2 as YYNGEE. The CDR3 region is CASSAGLAEETQYF. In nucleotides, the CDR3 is TGTGCCAGCAGCGCCGGACTAGCAGAAGAGACCCAGTACTTC. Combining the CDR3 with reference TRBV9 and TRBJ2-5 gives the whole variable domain DSGVTQTPKHLITATGQRVTLRCSPRSGDLSVYWYQQSLDQGLQFLIQYYNGEERAKGNILERFSAQQFPDLHSELNLSSLELGDSALYFCASSAGLAEETQYFGPGTRLLVL.

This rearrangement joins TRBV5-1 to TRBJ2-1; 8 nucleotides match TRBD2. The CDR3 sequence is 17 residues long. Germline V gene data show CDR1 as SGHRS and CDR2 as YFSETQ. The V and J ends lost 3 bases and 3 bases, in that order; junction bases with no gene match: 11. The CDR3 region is CASSSLVRRGDYNEQFF. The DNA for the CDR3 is TGCGCCAGCAGCTCCTTAGTAAGGCGGGGGGACTACAATGAGCAGTTCTTC.

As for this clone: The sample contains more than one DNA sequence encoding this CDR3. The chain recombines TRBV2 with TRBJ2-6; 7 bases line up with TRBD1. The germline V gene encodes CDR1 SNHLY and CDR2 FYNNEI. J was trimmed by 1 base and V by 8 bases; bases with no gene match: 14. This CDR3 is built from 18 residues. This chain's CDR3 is CASHGVATGRSGANVLTF. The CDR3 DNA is TGTGCCAGCCATGGAGTTGCGACAGGGCGGTCTGGGGCCAACGTCCTGACTTTC.

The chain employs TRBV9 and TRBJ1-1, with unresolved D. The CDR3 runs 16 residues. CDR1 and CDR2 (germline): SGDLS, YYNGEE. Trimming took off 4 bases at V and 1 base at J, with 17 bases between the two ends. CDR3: CASSRGGIRKNTEAFF. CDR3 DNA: TGTGCCAGCAGCCGGGGAGGCATTAGGAAGAACACTGAAGCTTTCTTT.

The CDR3 region is CAISEGAGDSQPQHF. Here the CDR3 DNA reads TGTGCCATCAGTGAAGGGGCAGGGGATAGCCAGCCCCAGCATTTT. The chain links TRBV10-3 to TRBJ1-5; D may be TRBD1 (6 bases). V was pared by 3 bases and J by 7 bases, with 16 bases between. The CDR3 covers 15 residues. The germline V gene has CDR1 ENHRY and CDR2 SYGVKD.

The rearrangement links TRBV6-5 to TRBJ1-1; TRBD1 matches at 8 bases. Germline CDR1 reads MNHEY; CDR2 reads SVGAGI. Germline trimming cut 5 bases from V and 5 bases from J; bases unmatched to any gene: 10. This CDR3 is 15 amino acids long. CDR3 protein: CASSGRTGIRTEAFF. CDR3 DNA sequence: TGTGCCAGCAGTGGCCGGACAGGGATTCGGACTGAAGCTTTCTTT.

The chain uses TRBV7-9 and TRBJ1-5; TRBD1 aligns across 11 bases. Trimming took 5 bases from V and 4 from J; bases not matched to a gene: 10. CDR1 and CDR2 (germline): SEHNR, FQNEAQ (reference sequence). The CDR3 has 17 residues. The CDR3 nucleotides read TGTGCCAGCAGCCAATGGGACAGGGGGTATGAGAATCAGCCCCAGCATTTT. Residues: CASSQWDRGYENQPQHF.

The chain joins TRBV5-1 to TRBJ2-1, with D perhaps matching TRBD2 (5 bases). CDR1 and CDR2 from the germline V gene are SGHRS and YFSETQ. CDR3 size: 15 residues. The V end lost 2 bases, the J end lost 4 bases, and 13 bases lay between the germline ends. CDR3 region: CASSLRADFYNEQFF. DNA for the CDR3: TGCGCCAGCAGCTTACGGGCGGACTTTTACAATGAGCAGTTCTTC.

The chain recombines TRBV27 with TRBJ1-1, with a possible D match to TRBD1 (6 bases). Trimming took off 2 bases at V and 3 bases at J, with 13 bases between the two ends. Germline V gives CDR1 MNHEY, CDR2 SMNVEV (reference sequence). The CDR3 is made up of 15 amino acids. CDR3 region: CASSLRGIWDTEAFF. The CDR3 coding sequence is TGTGCCAGCAGTTTAAGGGGGATATGGGACACTGAAGCTTTCTTT.

The CDR3, as DNA: TGTGCCAGCAGCCAAGATCAGGGCAATGGGGTCTATGGCTACACCTTC. The encoded protein is CASSQDQGNGVYGYTF. The chain couples TRBV4-2 to TRBJ1-2, with TRBD1 as a possible D gene (5 bases). The V and J ends lost 0 bases and 4 bases respectively, with 15 bases between them. Per germline, CDR1 LGHNA and CDR2 YNFKEQ. CDR3 length equals 16 residues.

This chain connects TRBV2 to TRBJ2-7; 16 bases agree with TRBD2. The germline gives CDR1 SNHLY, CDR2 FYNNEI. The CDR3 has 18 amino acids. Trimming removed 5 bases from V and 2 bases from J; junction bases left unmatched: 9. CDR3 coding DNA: TGTGCCAGCAGTACCACGCCCGGGACTAGCGGGGGGGCCTACGAGCAGTACTTC. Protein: CASSTTPGTSGGAYEQYF.

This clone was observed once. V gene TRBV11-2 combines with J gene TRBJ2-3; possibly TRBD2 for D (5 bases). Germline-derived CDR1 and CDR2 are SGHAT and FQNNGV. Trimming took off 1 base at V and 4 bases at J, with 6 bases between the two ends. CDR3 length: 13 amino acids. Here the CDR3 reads CASSLAGADTQYF. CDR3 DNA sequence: TGTGCCAGCAGCTTAGCCGGGGCAGATACGCAGTATTTT.

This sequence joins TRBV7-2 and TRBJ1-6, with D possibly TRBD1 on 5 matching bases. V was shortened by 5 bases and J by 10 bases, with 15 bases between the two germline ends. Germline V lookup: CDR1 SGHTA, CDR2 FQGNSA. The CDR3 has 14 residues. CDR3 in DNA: TGTGCCAGCAGCCACGGGGGGACGGGGTCACCCCTCCACTTT. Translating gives CASSHGGTGSPLHF.